Sequencing of this T cell receptor beta chain was carried out in a study of beta chain features in type 1 diabetes. Overall study results and limits: Diminished insertions and augmented deletions at VDJ junctions characterized type 1 diabetes patients. Equally in patients and controls, PCR might preferentially amplify shorter templates.

The entirety of the isolated RNA underwent reverse transcription, so expressed TCRB transcripts were sequenced. Sequenced by immunoSEQ multiplex PCR; TCRdb stores in-frame clones only, minus some. The table shows approximately 150,000 clones, with 9.5% to 10% occurring only once. In regard to this clone: Antigen specificity is unknown.

This TCR was sampled from a woman between 40 and 50 years old in good health. Sequenced sample: central memory CD4+ T cells from blood.

DNA of the CDR3: TGTGCCAGTAGTATCTCCGGACAGCTTTCCTACGAGCAGTACTTC. Residues: CASSISGQLSYEQYF. The rearrangement joins TRBV19 to TRBJ2-7; weak D call: TRBD1 (6 bases). The CDR3 covers 15 residues. The germline CDR1 and CDR2 sequences are LNHDA and SQIVND (reference sequence). V lost 3 bases and J 1 base, leaving 13 bases between the germline ends.